This TCR beta chain was recorded in a study of cytomegalovirus exposure and HLA in healthy donors. Findings and limits, study-wide: The study designated fewer than 200 TCR beta chains cytomegalovirus-associated.

In the case of this clone: Its antigen is undetermined.

Clones were read by immunoSEQ multiplex PCR, and TCRdb kept only the in-frame ones, dropping some. This sample has around 80,000 clones, with roughly 96% found just once. This TCR was sampled from a woman younger than 35 in good health and CMV-seronegative. The sample consisted of PBMCs.

The CDR3 bases are TGTGCCAGCAGTGACCGACAGGGGGTTCTTCGGGAGCAGTACTTC. The encoded protein is CASSDRQGVLREQYF. This sequence joins TRBV25-1 and TRBJ2-7; 9 nucleotides align to TRBD1. Germline lookup yields CDR1 MGHDK and CDR2 SYGVNS. The CDR3 covers 15 residues. With 3 bases clipped from V and 7 bases from J, the junction kept 10 bases outside the gene matches.